This T cell receptor beta chain originates from a study of shared clonotypes between healthy human individuals. V was trimmed by 1 base and J by 7 bases, leaving 15 bases between them. The CDR3 has 14 amino acids. The germline CDR1 and CDR2 sequences are SGHNT and YYREEE (reference sequence). In the CD4+ fraction, cells were divided into CD45RA+ naive and CD45RA-negative memory subsets. The table came from immunoSEQ multiplex PCR; TCRdb's copy has only in-frame clones and leaves some out. Among about 1.5 million clones listed, 98% were seen once. Sample: naive CD4+ T cells sorted from blood. Subset denoted: CD45RA+ positively selected. This TCR derives from a man under 40 in good health. The genes are TRBV5-4 and TRBJ2-7; D possibly corresponds to TRBD2 (7 bases). CDR3 bases: TGTGCCAGCAGCTTGATTAGCGGGCAGGGGGAGCAGTACTTC. It codes for CASSLISGQGEQYF.